In its sample, the clone carrying this T cell receptor (beta chain) was seen a few times. Its antigen is not known. TCRdb processed the RT-PCR reads anew with MiXCR; each CDR3 protein has one entry. This table holds just over 300,000 distinct CDR3 sequences, just over 20% found once. The source of the sample is a study of response to subunit inactivated influenza vaccine. Study-wide results and caveats: The authors proposed limited new T cell recruitment per seasonal influenza vaccination.

With V trimmed by 1 base and J by 4 bases, 10 bases remained unmatched. The CDR3 is 18 residues long. The sample consisted of PBMCs from blood, taken approximately 22 months after vaccination. The clonotype was recovered from a man in his fifties or sixties who received an inactivated influenza vaccine. This chain joins TRBV12-3 or TRBV12-4 and TRBJ1-6; 7 bases fit TRBD1. The CDR3 nucleotides read TGTGCCAGCAGTTTAGGGCGGGCCAGGGGGACTTATAATTCACCCCTCCACTTT. Amino acid sequence: CASSLGRARGTYNSPLHF.